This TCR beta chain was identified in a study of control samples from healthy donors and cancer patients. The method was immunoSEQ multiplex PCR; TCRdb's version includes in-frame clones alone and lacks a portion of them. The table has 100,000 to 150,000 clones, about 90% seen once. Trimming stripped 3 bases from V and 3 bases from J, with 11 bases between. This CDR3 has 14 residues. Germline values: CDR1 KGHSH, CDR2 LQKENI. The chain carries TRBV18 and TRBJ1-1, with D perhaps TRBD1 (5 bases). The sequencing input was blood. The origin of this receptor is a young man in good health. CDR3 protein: CASSPIGRDTEAFF. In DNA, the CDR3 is TGTGCCAGCTCACCGATCGGCAGGGACACTGAAGCTTTCTTT.